This entry features one T cell receptor (beta chain) sequence. The antigen is unknown. Germline CDR1 is SGHDT and CDR2 is YYEEEE. The CDR3 loop spans 14 amino acids. Trimming left V 4 bases short and J 0 bases short, with 10 bases between. These data are taken from a study of cytomegalovirus exposure and HLA in healthy donors. Study-wide background: In an early release, HLA-typed donors contributed about 79 million unique TCR sequences.

Whole-study results and caveats: A later analysis linked a missense DCLRE1C variant to TCR beta V- and J-gene trimming. Later analysis reportedly placed an Asian-associated ancestry cluster below the roughly 700-donor mean in N-insertions.

Primers for the PCR totalled 60 Vbeta and 13 Jbeta. Data came from immunoSEQ multiplex PCR; TCRdb stores just in-frame clones and leaves some out. The sample records about 86,000 clones, about 70% being singletons. Healthy bone marrow donors made up the donor group. The TCR originated in a woman aged 50 to 60 in good health and CMV-seropositive. The source material was PBMCs. This chain uses TRBV5-6 with TRBJ1-1; D is perhaps TRBD1 (5 bases). The CDR3 DNA is TGTGCCAGCAGCACACCGACAGTGAACACTGAAGCTTTCTTT. It codes for CASSTPTVNTEAFF.